This T cell receptor (beta chain) was retrieved from a study of graft-versus-host responses after intestinal transplantation. Overall study: The whole recipient group had anti-thymocyte globulin induction followed by tacrolimus and steroids for roughly 3 years.

Data came from immunoSEQ multiplex PCR; TCRdb stores just in-frame clones and leaves some out. The table has tens of thousands of clones, about 80% seen once. Germline trimming cut 1 base from V and 6 bases from J; bases unmatched to any gene: 3. The CDR3 loop spans 13 amino acids. From germline, CDR1 is MNHEY and CDR2 SMNVEV (reference sequence). Study outcomes and limitations: Clonal ratios of graft-versus-host to host-versus-graft in allografts were high for patients exhibiting graft-donor T cell macrochimerism. The marrow of recipients harbored GvH clones, and ileum or blood showed some of them first.

Notes on this clone: Its antigen is currently unknown.

Sequenced material: unstimulated CD8+ T cells sorted from spleen or lymph node cells, taken before intestinal transplant. The chain combines TRBV27 with TRBJ2-7; TRBD2 matches 7 bases. This receptor was obtained from a human donor who received an intestinal transplant. The CDR3 spells CASSLLLAAEQYF. In DNA form, the CDR3 reads TGTGCCAGCAGTTTATTGCTAGCGGCCGAGCAGTACTTC.